This is a list of T cell receptor beta chains from one sample in a study of shared clonotypes between healthy human individuals. The assay was immunoSEQ multiplex PCR, and TCRdb's table has in-frame clones only and misses some. This sample has tens of thousands of clones, with about 61% found just once. The sequenced material came from memory CD8+ T cells sorted from blood. These receptors all stem from a man between 25 and 39 years old in good health. Both conserved end residues are part of each CDR3. A D gene is named only where the DNA matches it firmly. Not every row has a clone size; where given, it reads once, few, many or a size class.

J gene | V gene | CDR3 length | clone size | D gene | CDR3 DNA | CDR3 protein
TRBJ2-1 | TRBV5-6 | 16 | NA | NA | TGTGCCAGCAGCTCCCTCGGACTCCCGCAGGGAAATGAGCAGTTCTTC | CASSSLGLPQGNEQFF
TRBJ2-7 | TRBV2 | 12 | few | NA | TGTGCCAGCAGCACCTCGGGCCCCAAGGGGTACTTC | CASSTSGPKGYF
TRBJ1-5 | TRBV27 | 11 | NA | NA | TGTGCCAGCGGACGAAGTCAGCCCCAGCATTTT | CASGRSQPQHF
TRBJ2-1 | TRBV7-3 | 17 | few | TRBD2 | TGTGCCAGCAGCTTCTTACCTAGCGGGAGGTCCTACAATGAGCAGTTCTTC | CASSFLPSGRSYNEQFF
TRBJ2-3 | TRBV5-8 | 17 | NA | TRBD2 | TGTGCCAGCCCCCTGAAGACTAGCGGGAGTTTCGCAGATACGCAGTATTTT | CASPLKTSGSFADTQYF
TRBJ2-7 | TRBV25-1 | 17 | NA | TRBD2 | TGTGCCAGCAGTACCCGACTAGCGGGAGGGCAAGATTACGAGCAGTACTTC | CASSTRLAGGQDYEQYF
TRBJ2-1 | TRBV9 | 22 | NA | NA | TGTGCCAGCAGCCCCGGCGGGGGCCCTAGACTGGGTTCCCTGAGCTCCTACAATGAGCAGTTCTTC | CASSPGGGPRLGSLSSYNEQFF
TRBJ1-1 | TRBV5-1 | 15 | many | TRBD1 | TGCGCCAGCAGCTTGCGACAGGGGCTGAGCACTGAAGCTTTCTTT | CASSLRQGLSTEAFF
TRBJ1-1 | TRBV7-9 | 15 | NA | NA | TGTGCCAGCAGCTTAGCGGGGGGCAGGAACACTGAAGCTTTCTTT | CASSLAGGRNTEAFF
TRBJ2-1 | TRBV28 | 15 | NA | TRBD2 | TGTGCCAGCAGACGCTTAGCGGGAGGGCTCAATGAGCAGTTCTTC | CASRRLAGGLNEQFF
TRBJ2-5 | TRBV7-1 | 15 | NA | TRBD2 | TGTGCCAGCAGCTTCTGGGGGGGACACCAAGAGACCCAGTACTTC | CASSFWGGHQETQYF
TRBJ1-3 | TRBV28 | 12 | NA | NA | TGTGCCAGCAGACAGCTGGATTACACCATATATTTT | CASRQLDYTIYF
TRBJ1-3 | TRBV5-5 | 16 | NA | NA | TGTGCCAGCAGCTTGAAGGGACGACCCTATGGAAACACCATATATTTT | CASSLKGRPYGNTIYF
TRBJ2-5 | TRBV7-9 | 15 | NA | NA | TGTGCCAGCAGCTTAGATGTAACTTCCCGGGAGACCCAGTACTTC | CASSLDVTSRETQYF
TRBJ2-3 | TRBV14 | 16 | NA | NA | TGTGCCAGCAGCCAAGTTCAGGAGTTCGGCACAGATACGCAGTATTTT | CASSQVQEFGTDTQYF
TRBJ2-7 | TRBV20-1 | 11 | NA | NA | TGCAGTGCGGGGACCCTCTACGAGCAGTACTTC | CSAGTLYEQYF
TRBJ2-1 | TRBV20-1 | 10 | NA | TRBD1 | TGCAGTGGACAGGGCGATGAGCAGTTCTTC | CSGQGDEQFF
TRBJ2-5 | TRBV7-2 | 15 | NA | NA | TGTGCCAGCAGCTTAAACAGGGTGGTCCGGGAGACCCAGTACTTC | CASSLNRVVRETQYF
TRBJ2-2 | TRBV19 | 15 | few | NA | TGTGCCAGTAGTATGTCGCACACCCACACCGGGGAGCTGTTTTTT | CASSMSHTHTGELFF
TRBJ1-1 | TRBV4-1 | 16 | few | NA | TGCGCCAGCAGCCAGGGATCATCGGGACGGGTACAGGAAGCTTTCTTT | CASSQGSSGRVQEAFF
TRBJ2-1 | TRBV13 | 12 | NA | TRBD2 | TGTGCCAGCAGCCTTAGCGGGAGGGAGCAGTTCTTC | CASSLSGREQFF
TRBJ2-1 | TRBV7-7 | 16 | NA | NA | TGTGCCAGCAGCCCAGGGGCGGGACCGGGGTACAATGAGCAGTTCTTC | CASSPGAGPGYNEQFF
TRBJ2-7 | TRBV7-9 | 16 | NA | TRBD1 | TGTGCCAGCAGCGCCCTGACAGGGTATAGCACCTACGAGCAGTACTTC | CASSALTGYSTYEQYF
TRBJ2-7 | TRBV7-9 | 13 | few | NA | TGTGCCAGCAGCCCGGACGCAGCCTACGAGCAGTACTTC | CASSPDAAYEQYF
TRBJ2-1 | TRBV28 | 13 | once | NA | TGTGCCAGCAGTTTCGTCAGTTACAATGAGCAGTTCTTC | CASSFVSYNEQFF
TRBJ1-4 | TRBV27 | 15 | NA | NA | TGTGCCAGCAGTCAATGGGCAGGGAGTGGAGAAAAACTGTTTTTT | CASSQWAGSGEKLFF
TRBJ2-1 | TRBV10-3 | 13 | NA | NA | TGTGCCATGGGAGTCGGCAACTACAATGAGCAGTTCTTC | CAMGVGNYNEQFF
TRBJ2-7 | TRBV10-1 | 15 | many | TRBD1 | TGCGCCAGCTCCGAGGGTATAGGGACAGGCTACGAGCAGTACTTC | CASSEGIGTGYEQYF
TRBJ2-1 | TRBV6-6 | 16 | NA | NA | TGTGCCAGCAGTCTCTCCTTGGAGCAGGTCTCGGATGAGCAGTTCTTC | CASSLSLEQVSDEQFF
TRBJ2-3 | TRBV9 | 14 | NA | NA | TGTGCCAGCAGCGTATGGGGTAGCACAGATACGCAGTATTTT | CASSVWGSTDTQYF
TRBJ2-7 | TRBV7-2 | 12 | NA | NA | TGTGCCAGCAGCCCAGATAACTACGAGCAGTACTTC | CASSPDNYEQYF
TRBJ2-7 | TRBV11-2 | 14 | medium-sized | TRBD1 | TGTGCCAGCAGCTTGGGACAGGGCCACTACGAGCAGTACTTC | CASSLGQGHYEQYF
TRBJ2-7 | TRBV7-9 | 14 | many | NA | TGTGCCAGCAGCCCTGCGGGGCCTCAAAAGGAGCAGTACTTC | CASSPAGPQKEQYF
TRBJ2-7 | TRBV28 | 15 | NA | NA | TGTGCCAGCAGTTTGTCTTGGGACGGTAACTACGAGCAGTACTTC | CASSLSWDGNYEQYF
TRBJ2-2 | TRBV5-6 | 13 | NA | NA | TGTGCCAGCAGCGCAACAGCCACCGGGGAGCTGTTTTTT | CASSATATGELFF
TRBJ2-1 | TRBV29-1 | 15 | few | TRBD2 | TGCAGCGTCAACTTAGCGGGGAGCTCCTACAATGAGCAGTTCTTC | CSVNLAGSSYNEQFF
TRBJ2-7 | TRBV7-8 | 15 | many | NA | TGTGCCAGCAGCTTAAGGCTAGCGACTTCCTACGAGCAGTACTTC | CASSLRLATSYEQYF
TRBJ2-1 | TRBV13 | 15 | NA | TRBD1 | TGTGCCAGCAGCCCGACCGGGACAGGGTACAATGAGCAGTTCTTC | CASSPTGTGYNEQFF
TRBJ1-2 | TRBV6-5 | 14 | few | NA | TGTGCCAGCAGTCCATTGGGGGGCTCGGTTGGCTACACCTTC | CASSPLGGSVGYTF
TRBJ1-1 | TRBV25-1 | 15 | NA | NA | TGTGCCAGCAGTGAAAATACGGGCGGGGGCACTGAAGCTTTCTTT | CASSENTGGGTEAFF
TRBJ2-3 | TRBV7-9 | 16 | NA | TRBD2 | TGTGCCAGCAGCTCCTCTCGTAGCGGGAACTCAGATACGCAGTATTTT | CASSSSRSGNSDTQYF
TRBJ1-5 | TRBV19 | 15 | NA | NA | TGTGCCAGTAGTACCGACAGGTTGGGTAATCAGCCCCAGCATTTT | CASSTDRLGNQPQHF
TRBJ2-1 | TRBV5-1 | 19 | NA | TRBD2 | TGCGCCAGCAGCACCCCTGGGGGACTAGCGGGAGGTACCTACAATGAGCAGTTCTTC | CASSTPGGLAGGTYNEQFF
TRBJ2-7 | TRBV10-1 | 14 | NA | TRBD2 | TGCGCCAGCAGTGTAGGAGCGGGGCCCTACGAGCAGTACTTC | CASSVGAGPYEQYF
TRBJ2-5 | TRBV7-9 | 11 | NA | NA | TGTGCCAGCAGCTTCGAAGCAAGCCAGTACTTC | CASSFEASQYF